The 13 T cell receptor beta chains reported below all come from one sample, sequenced in a study of blood T cell repertoires in COVID-19. Sequencing was performed with immunoSEQ multiplex PCR; in TCRdb, only in-frame clones are kept and a portion is missing. This sample has over 150,000 clones, with approximately 84% found just once. Sequencing used PBMCs or T cells enriched from blood (not recorded which). These receptors all stem from a man in his forties who had recovered from COVID-19.

CDR3 region: CASSQVVTEAFF. In DNA form, the CDR3 reads TGTGCCAGCAGCCAAGTAGTAACTGAAGCTTTCTTT. The V call is TRBV3-1 (or the pseudogene TRBV3-2), the J call TRBJ1-1; D gene uncertain. In germline, CDR1 is LGHDT, CDR2 YNNKEL (reference sequence). Trimming cost V 1 base and J 5 bases, with 5 bases left between them. This CDR3 has 12 residues.

The rearrangement uses TRBV5-4 and TRBJ2-3; 12 bases line up with TRBD2. The CDR3 totals 16 residues. Germline-derived CDR1 and CDR2 are SGHNT and YYREEE (reference sequence). The J segment lost 2 bases and the V segment lost 0 bases, leaving 1 base of the junction unmatched. The CDR3 sequence: CASSLGTSGNTDTQYF. The CDR3 coding sequence is TGTGCCAGCAGCTTGGGGACTAGCGGGAACACAGATACGCAGTATTTT.

This chain connects TRBV23-1 to TRBJ2-7; a weak D match, TRBD1 (5 bases). TRBV23-1 is flagged as an ORF with uncertain function. CDR3 length: 13 amino acids. Trimming cost V 3 bases and J 6 bases, with 12 bases left between them. CDR3 sequence: CASSQGQTVEQYF. DNA of the CDR3: TGCGCCAGCAGTCAGGGCCAGACAGTCGAGCAGTACTTC.

The V call is TRBV27, the J call TRBJ1-1; a possible D gene is TRBD1 (5 bases). The V end lost 4 bases, the J end lost 7 bases, and 13 bases lay between the germline ends. Germline-derived CDR1 and CDR2 are MNHEY and SMNVEV (reference sequence). CDR3 length: 13 residues. For the CDR3, the DNA is TGTGCCAGCAGTTCCCTGCAGGGAAATGAAGCTTTCTTT. This encodes CASSSLQGNEAFF.

This clone was found a few times. The V gene is TRBV29-1, the J gene TRBJ1-1; D is uncertain. This CDR3 is 13 amino acids long. Trimming stripped 4 bases from V and 5 bases from J, with 14 bases between. Germline V gives CDR1 SQVTM, CDR2 ANQGSEA. CDR3 residues: CSVGPTMETEAFF. The DNA for the CDR3 is TGCAGCGTTGGACCCACGATGGAGACTGAAGCTTTCTTT.

The chain combines TRBV2 with TRBJ1-6; a possible D gene is TRBD1 (6 bases). V was shortened by 4 bases and J by 10 bases, with 20 bases between the two germline ends. The V gene's germline CDR1 is SNHLY and CDR2 FYNNEI. This CDR3 contains 16 residues. The CDR3 spells CASSGFLRQVASPLHF. Here the CDR3 DNA reads TGTGCCAGCAGTGGTTTCCTTAGACAGGTCGCGTCACCCCTCCACTTT.

The chain links TRBV5-1 to TRBJ2-3; 7 bases are a match to TRBD1. Germline assignment: CDR1 SGHRS and CDR2 YFSETQ. V trimming: 0 bases; J trimming: 5 bases; junction bases outside the gene matches: 3. The CDR3 runs 14 residues. CDR3 amino acids: CASSLGRGQDTQYF. DNA of the CDR3: TGCGCCAGCAGCTTGGGAAGGGGGCAAGATACGCAGTATTTT.

This chain uses TRBV6-2 or TRBV6-3 with TRBJ1-2; the D is unclear. Trimming took 6 bases from V and 0 from J, leaving 17 bases between them. The length of the CDR3 is 16 residues. From germline, CDR1 is MNHEY and CDR2 SVGEGT. The CDR3 protein is CASSRHSSYPNYGYTF. The CDR3 DNA reads as TGTGCCAGCAGCCGACACTCGTCTTACCCTAACTATGGCTACACCTTC.

The rearrangement links TRBV14 to TRBJ2-2; 12 bases line up with TRBD2. Trimming cost V 3 bases and J 5 bases; bases outside gene matches: 4. Per the germline V gene, CDR1 is SGHDN and CDR2 is FVKESK. The CDR3 extends over 16 amino acids. The CDR3 DNA reads as TGTGCCAGCAGCCAGGGGACTAGCGGGCGAACCGGGGAGCTGTTTTTT. Amino acid sequence: CASSQGTSGRTGELFF.

This chain connects TRBV5-6 to TRBJ2-7, with 8 bases matching TRBD2. The CDR3 is 13 amino acids. Germline-derived CDR1 and CDR2 are SGHDT and YYEEEE. The V gene end was trimmed by 0 bases and the J gene end by 6 bases; junction bases not matched to a gene: 2. CDR3 nucleotides: TGTGCCAGCAGCTTGGGACGGGAGGGCGAGCAGTACTTC. Its translation is CASSLGREGEQYF.

This rearrangement joins TRBV9 to TRBJ1-2, with D perhaps TRBD1 (5 bases). The germline V and J ends were trimmed by 2 bases and 7 bases, with 12 bases remaining between them. Germline CDR1 and CDR2: SGDLS and YYNGEE. The CDR3 extends over 13 amino acids. The CDR3: CASSVGHDFGYTF. The CDR3, as DNA: TGTGCCAGCAGCGTCGGACATGACTTTGGCTACACCTTC.

This clone was found a few times. The J gene is TRBJ1-2, the V gene TRBV6-5, with a possible D match to TRBD1 (6 bases). Germline CDR1 is MNHEY and CDR2 is SVGAGI. This CDR3 has 15 amino acids. V dropped 6 bases and J dropped 2 bases, with 16 bases sitting between them. The CDR3 nucleotides read TGTGCCAGCAGACTCAACCAGGGGAGAAACTATGGCTACACCTTC. As protein: CASRLNQGRNYGYTF.

This clone has only a few counts. The rearrangement joins TRBV5-4 to TRBJ1-6; weak D call: TRBD1 (6 bases). From germline, CDR1 is SGHNT and CDR2 YYREEE (reference sequence). Trimming removed 4 bases at V and 8 bases at J, with 19 bases between. The CDR3 sequence is 16 residues long. The CDR3 DNA is TGTGCCAGCAGCAGATTTAAGCAGGGGCTCGATTCACCCCTCCACTTT. Translation gives CASSRFKQGLDSPLHF.